Listed below are T cell receptor beta chains from one sample, sequenced in a study of Ad26.COV2.S vaccination and SARS-CoV-2 variants. Repertoires were generated with immunoSEQ multiplex PCR, while TCRdb's copy carries only in-frame clones and drops some. The sample records about 400,000 clones, 89% being singletons. Source: peripheral blood, taken in a trial of Ad26.COV2.S vaccine versus placebo. The receptors originated from a person aged 18 to 65 who received the Ad26.COV2.S COVID-19 vaccine or a placebo. The CDR3 runs from the conserved cysteine through the conserved F or W. The D gene is left open where the match is weak. A row's size may be missing; if present it is once, few, many or a size class.

TRBJ2-5 - TRBV10-3 - CAISESGDGETQYF TGTGCCATCAGTGAGTCTGGGGACGGGGAGACCCAGTACTTC
TRBJ1-2 - TRBV11-2 TRBD1 CASSRREGAVNYGYTF TGTGCCAGCAGCCGTAGAGAGGGGGCTGTTAACTATGGCTACACCTTC
TRBJ1-2 once TRBV6-2/TRBV6-3 - CASSSRDNYGYTF TGTGCCAGCAGTTCCCGGGACAACTATGGCTACACCTTC
TRBJ1-5 - TRBV6-1 - CASSEGRNQPQHF TGTGCCAGCAGTGAGGGCCGCAATCAGCCCCAGCATTTT
TRBJ1-3 - TRBV24-1 - CATSDLSIRPQLVAIYF TGTGCCACCAGTGATTTGTCTATACGGCCACAGCTGGTCGCCATATATTTT
TRBJ2-2 few TRBV6-6 - CASRLTGLTGELFF TGTGCCAGCAGACTGACAGGTCTCACCGGGGAGCTGTTTTTT
TRBJ2-2 once TRBV5-4 - CASSLPGHGNTGELFF TGTGCCAGCAGCTTGCCGGGACACGGGAACACCGGGGAGCTGTTTTTT
TRBJ2-4 - TRBV7-9 - CASTLIQGLAKNIQYF TGTGCCAGCACCCTAATTCAGGGACTAGCCAAAAACATTCAGTACTTC
TRBJ2-6 - TRBV30 - CAWTRGGTSGANVLTF TGTGCCTGGACCAGAGGGGGGACCTCTGGGGCCAACGTCCTGACTTTC
TRBJ2-2 - TRBV11-3 TRBD1 CASSFRARQGRGTGELFF TGTGCCAGCAGCTTCCGGGCCCGACAGGGTAGGGGCACCGGGGAGCTGTTTTTT
TRBJ1-2 - TRBV19 TRBD1 CASRGQGGAGYTF TGTGCCAGCCGGGGACAGGGGGGCGCGGGCTACACCTTC
TRBJ1-5 few TRBV6-5 TRBD1 CASRETGGGQPQHF TGTGCCAGCAGAGAGACAGGGGGTGGTCAGCCCCAGCATTTT
TRBJ1-1 - TRBV6-2/TRBV6-3 - CASSYRLNTEAFF TGTGCCAGCAGTTACAGACTGAACACTGAAGCTTTCTTT
TRBJ2-1 - TRBV3-1/TRBV3-2 - CASSQVPDNEQFF TGTGCCAGCAGCCAAGTGCCAGACAATGAGCAGTTCTTC